This T cell receptor beta chain is drawn from a study of CD8 T cells in ankylosing spondylitis. Details on this clonotype: What it recognizes is unknown.

One entry per CDR3 protein results from TCRdb running MiXCR on the 5' RACE reads. The sample contains some 800,000 distinct CDR3 sequences, 12% of which appear only once. Study-level results: What appeared characteristic of ankylosing spondylitis blood was a TCR beta motif of 7 or 8 highly homologous variants. Relatively scarce in peripheral blood, disease-linked clones were CD8+.

The CDR3 spans 15 residues. Germline CDR1 LGHNA, CDR2 YNFKEQ. Trimming left V 0 bases short and J 2 bases short, with 9 bases between. The origin of this receptor is a male donor with ankylosing spondylitis. V and J are TRBV4-2 and TRBJ2-3; D gene unclear. Sample: blood, either unsorted or a sorted T cell fraction (not recorded which). The CDR3 nucleotides are TGTGCCAGCAGCCAAGATCCCACCCTCACAGATACGCAGTATTTT. Translating it yields CASSQDPTLTDTQYF.